This T cell receptor beta chain comes out of a study of control samples from healthy donors and cancer patients. Trimming took off 1 base at V and 5 bases at J, with 18 bases between the two ends. CDR1 and CDR2 (germline): SGHRS, YFSETQ. There are 16 residues in the CDR3. Method: immunoSEQ multiplex PCR; TCRdb's copy keeps in-frame clones and lacks some. The profile covers over 100,000 clones, with around 92% appearing a single time and 2.1% taken by the ten largest. The sequenced sample consisted of blood. This sequence joins TRBV5-1 and TRBJ2-5; D perhaps matches TRBD2 (6 bases). The clonotype was recovered from a woman between 50 and 59 years old in good health. The CDR3 loop is CASSLTTKGGGETQYF. CDR3 nucleotides: TGCGCCAGCAGCTTGACGACAAAGGGTGGGGGGGAGACCCAGTACTTC. The full variable domain, in which reference TRBV5-1 and TRBJ2-5 provide the parts outside the CDR3, is KAGVTQTPRYLIKTRGQQVTLSCSPISGHRSVSWYQQTPGQGLQFLFEYFSETQRNKGNFPGRFSGRQFSNSRSEMNVSTLELGDSALYLCASSLTTKGGGETQYFGPGTRLLVL.